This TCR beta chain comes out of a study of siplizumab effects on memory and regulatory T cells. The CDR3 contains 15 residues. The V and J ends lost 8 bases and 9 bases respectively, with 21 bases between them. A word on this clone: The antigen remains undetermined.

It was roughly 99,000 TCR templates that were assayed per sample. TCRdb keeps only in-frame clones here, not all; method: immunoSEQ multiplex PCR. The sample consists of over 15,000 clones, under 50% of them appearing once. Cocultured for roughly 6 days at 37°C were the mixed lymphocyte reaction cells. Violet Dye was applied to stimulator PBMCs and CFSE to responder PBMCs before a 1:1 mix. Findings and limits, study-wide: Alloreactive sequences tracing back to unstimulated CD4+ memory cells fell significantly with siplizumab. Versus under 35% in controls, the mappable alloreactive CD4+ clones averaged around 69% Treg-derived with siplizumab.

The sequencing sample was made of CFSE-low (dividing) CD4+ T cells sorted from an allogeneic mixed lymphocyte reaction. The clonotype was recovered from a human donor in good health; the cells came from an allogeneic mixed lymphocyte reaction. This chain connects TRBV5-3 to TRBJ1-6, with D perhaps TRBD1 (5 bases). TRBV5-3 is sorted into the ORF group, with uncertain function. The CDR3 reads CASTTGDGRISPLHF. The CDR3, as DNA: TGTGCCAGCACCACCGGGGACGGGCGGATTTCACCCCTCCACTTT.